Below, 27 T cell receptor beta chains from the same sample are listed, as sequenced in a study of beta chain features in type 1 diabetes. Overall study results and limits: All four CD4+ subsets from Type 1 diabetes patients carried moderately but significantly shorter TCRB CDR3s.

These receptors have no known antigen. Of the isolated RNA, all was reverse transcribed, and so the sequenced material was expressed TCRB transcripts. TCRdb keeps only in-frame clones here, not all; method: immunoSEQ multiplex PCR. The data contain 600,000 to 700,000 clones, 13% of them singletons. The sequenced material came from naive CD4+ T cells from blood. The source of these receptors is a man aged 18 to 35 with type 1 diabetes.

This clone was recorded a few times. V and J are TRBV6-5 and TRBJ1-1; possibly TRBD1 for D (5 bases). Germline V CDR1 and CDR2: MNHEY, SVGAGI. The V and J ends lost 0 bases and 0 bases respectively, with 11 bases between them. The CDR3 has 16 residues. The CDR3 reads CASSYSQGRMNTEAFF. Written as DNA, the CDR3 is TGTGCCAGCAGTTACTCGCAGGGTCGGATGAACACTGAAGCTTTCTTT.

This CDR3 reads CASSQPETGELSYEQYF. CDR3 DNA: TGTGCCAGCAGCCAACCCGAGACAGGGGAACTCTCCTACGAGCAGTACTTC. The gene calls are TRBV4-2 and TRBJ2-7, with 8 positions matching TRBD1. The CDR3 extends over 17 amino acids. Trimming removed 2 bases from V and 0 bases from J; junction bases left unmatched: 9. Germline V gene lookup returns CDR1 LGHNA and CDR2 YNFKEQ.

The V and J genes are TRBV28 and TRBJ1-2; 7 nucleotides line up with TRBD1. Germline V CDR1 and CDR2: MDHEN, SYDVKM. V trimming: 7 bases; J trimming: 4 bases; junction bases outside the gene matches: 6. CDR3 length: 13 amino acids. In DNA, the CDR3 is TGTGCCAGCACCTTACAGGGGCCCTATGGCTACACCTTC. Amino acid sequence: CASTLQGPYGYTF.

This clone was counted between two and nine times. CDR3 protein: CASSLGHNEKLFF. CDR3 coding DNA: TGTGCCAGCAGCTTAGGGCATAATGAAAAACTGTTTTTT. The chain employs TRBV7-7 and TRBJ1-4; D is unclear. Germline CDR1 reads SSHAT; CDR2 reads FNYEAQ (reference sequence). The V end lost 1 base, the J end lost 4 bases, and 4 bases lay between the germline ends. This CDR3 spans 13 amino acids.

A remark on this clone: Other DNA sequences of this sample code for an identical CDR3. This chain links TRBV10-3 with TRBJ2-7; TRBD1 is a possible D gene (6 bases). Trimming removed 3 bases from V and 4 bases from J, with 7 bases in between. This CDR3 region has 12 residues. Germline assignment: CDR1 ENHRY and CDR2 SYGVKD. The CDR3 DNA reads TGTGCCATCAGTGAAGGGGGATACGAGCAGTACTTC. The encoded protein is CAISEGGYEQYF.

The chain has TRBV10-3 and TRBJ1-2; D unclear. This CDR3 is built from 14 residues. V was pared by 2 bases and J by 2 bases, with 9 bases between. Germline-derived CDR1 and CDR2 are ENHRY and SYGVKD. Here the CDR3 reads CAISEGLKNYGYTF. The CDR3 DNA reads TGTGCCATCAGTGAGGGGTTGAAAAACTATGGCTACACCTTC.

V is TRBV30 and J is TRBJ1-4, with D perhaps TRBD1 (5 bases). The CDR3 contains 13 residues. Germline V lookup: CDR1 GTSNPN, CDR2 SVGIG (reference sequence). Deletions cut 1 base from V and 10 bases from J, with 13 bases between. DNA for the CDR3: TGTGCCTGGAGTGCGGGGGTCTTAGGAAAACTGTTTTTT. Translating gives CAWSAGVLGKLFF. The variable domain in full, with the rest retrieved from reference TRBV30 and TRBJ1-4, is SQTIHQWPATLVQPVGSPLSLECTVEGTSNPNLYWYRQAAGRGLQLLFYSVGIGQISSEVPQNLSASRPQDRQFILSSKKLLLSDSGFYLCAWSAGVLGKLFFGSGTQLSVL.

The chain carries TRBV29-1 and TRBJ1-3; weak D call: TRBD1 (5 bases). The length of the CDR3 is 14 residues. The germline CDR1 and CDR2 sequences are SQVTM and ANQGSEA. Trimming removed 7 bases at V and 4 bases at J, with 17 bases between. The CDR3 spells CSALRGSSGNTIYF. CDR3 nucleotides: TGCAGCGCCCTACGGGGGTCTTCGGGAAACACCATATATTTT. The whole variable domain, remainder taken from reference TRBV29-1 and TRBJ1-3, is SAVISQKPSRDICQRGTSLTIQCQVDSQVTMMFWYRQQPGQSLTLIATANQGSEATYESGFVIDKFPISRPNLTFSTLTVSNMSPEDSSIYLCSALRGSSGNTIYFGEGSWLTVV.

The chain employs TRBV27 and TRBJ2-7; no clear D gene. Trimming took off 3 bases at V and 4 bases at J, with 10 bases between the two ends. The CDR3 runs to 13 residues. The V gene's germline CDR1 is MNHEY and CDR2 SMNVEV (reference sequence). CDR3 region: CASSFGIKYEQYF. The CDR3 nucleotides read TGTGCCAGCAGTTTTGGGATTAAATACGAGCAGTACTTC.

This clone was detected only a few times. This rearrangement joins TRBV11-2 to TRBJ2-1, with TRBD1 identical over 7 bases. Trimming removed 0 bases from V and 3 bases from J; junction bases left unmatched: 8. Germline-derived CDR1 and CDR2 are SGHAT and FQNNGV. CDR3 size: 17 residues. Written as DNA, the CDR3 is TGTGCCAGCAGCTTAGATCTGGGGACAGACTACTACAATGAGCAGTTCTTC. Protein: CASSLDLGTDYYNEQFF.

V gene TRBV18 combines with J gene TRBJ2-1; tentatively, D is TRBD1 or TRBD2 (5 bases each). This CDR3 is built from 16 residues. Trimming cost V 4 bases and J 0 bases, with 13 bases left between them. CDR1 is KGHSH, CDR2 LQKENI, per germline. The CDR3 sequence: CASSLSGPSSYNEQFF. The CDR3 DNA reads as TGTGCCAGCTCACTGTCGGGACCGAGCTCCTACAATGAGCAGTTCTTC.

In its sample, this clone was seen a few times. V is TRBV14 and J is TRBJ2-5; tentative D call: TRBD2 (6 bases). CDR3 length: 13 amino acids. V gave up 1 base and J gave up 5 bases, with 8 bases separating them. Germline CDR1 SGHDN, CDR2 FVKESK. Here the CDR3 DNA reads TGTGCCAGCAGCCAAGGCGGGGCGGAGACCCAGTACTTC. This translates into CASSQGGAETQYF.

The V gene is TRBV30, the J gene TRBJ2-7; weak D call: TRBD1 (5 bases). The CDR3 is made up of 15 amino acids. Per germline, CDR1 GTSNPN and CDR2 SVGIG (reference sequence). The germline V and J ends were trimmed by 0 bases and 1 base, with 13 bases remaining between them. CDR3 residues: CAWSVRTLRSYEQYF. The CDR3 DNA reads TGTGCCTGGAGTGTTCGGACACTCCGTTCCTACGAGCAGTACTTC.

This clone was seen a handful of times. The rearrangement uses TRBV7-9 and TRBJ2-1; TRBD1 agrees at 8 bases. Germline CDR1 is SEHNR and CDR2 is FQNEAQ (reference sequence). V lost 1 base, J lost 4 bases, and 6 bases stayed unmatched. This CDR3 region has 16 residues. The CDR3 is CASSLGTGTLYNEQFF. In DNA form, the CDR3 reads TGTGCCAGCAGCTTAGGGACAGGGACCCTATACAATGAGCAGTTCTTC.

The chain combines TRBV25-1 with TRBJ2-1; D gene ambiguous. Trimming removed 7 bases from V and 9 bases from J, with 16 bases in between. The CDR3 is 13 amino acids. Germline V gives CDR1 MGHDK, CDR2 SYGVNS. The CDR3 spells CASNSDRSREQFF. CDR3 nucleotide sequence: TGTGCCAGCAACAGTGATCGTTCTCGTGAGCAGTTCTTC.

This clone has more than one count but fewer than ten. The chain links TRBV23-1 to TRBJ2-1; D not certain. TRBV23-1 is an ORF, and what it does is uncertain. The CDR3 loop spans 16 amino acids. Trimming shortened V by 8 bases and J by 3 bases, and 20 bases separated the two germline ends. The CDR3 coding sequence is TGCGCCAGCTTCAAGTGGTGGGTGTCCCTCTACAATGAGCAGTTCTTC. Its protein product is CASFKWWVSLYNEQFF.

This clone has only a few counts. The chain employs TRBV30 and TRBJ2-5; 12 nucleotides line up with TRBD1. J lost 7 bases, V lost 7 bases, and 10 bases had no gene match. There are 14 residues in the CDR3. CDR1 GTSNPN and CDR2 SVGIG come from the germline V gene (reference sequence). The CDR3 bases are TGTGCCTCTACCGGGACAGGGGGCACAGGGACCCAGTACTTC. This encodes CASTGTGGTGTQYF.

The chain combines TRBV21-1 with TRBJ2-7; TRBD1, as called in the table, went unchecked against the DNA. TRBV21-1 is reported as a pseudogene. The CDR3 is made up of 15 amino acids. CDR3 in amino acids: CASSRGPRTGYEQYF. In DNA form, the CDR3 reads TGTGCCAGCAGCAGGGGTCCGAGGACAGGCTACGAGCAGTACTTC.

The chain uses TRBV5-6 and TRBJ1-2, with 8 bases lining up with TRBD1. CDR1 and CDR2 (germline): SGHDT, YYEEEE. V lost 1 base and J lost 1; bases outside the gene matches: 3. This CDR3 spans 15 amino acids. This CDR3 reads CASSLRTGINYGYTF. The CDR3 nucleotides are TGTGCCAGCAGCTTGCGGACAGGGATTAACTATGGCTACACCTTC. Full variable domain (outside the CDR3, taken from reference TRBV5-6 and TRBJ1-2): DAGVTQSPTHLIKTRGQQVTLRCSPKSGHDTVSWYQQALGQGPQFIFQYYEEEERQRGNFPDRFSGHQFPNYSSELNVNALLLGDSALYLCASSLRTGINYGYTFGSGTRLTVV.

This clone has only a few counts. The chain joins TRBV30 to TRBJ2-5; D gene uncertain. Per germline, CDR1 GTSNPN and CDR2 SVGIG (reference sequence). This CDR3 region has 12 residues. V lost 6 bases and J lost 3, with 11 bases in between. In DNA, the CDR3 is TGTGCCTGCGGTGTAGTGGAAGAGACCCAGTACTTC. Translating gives CACGVVEETQYF.

The chain couples TRBV5-6 to TRBJ2-6; no firm D call. The CDR3 totals 17 residues. The V gene's germline CDR1 is SGHDT and CDR2 YYEEEE. V gave up 0 bases and J gave up 3 bases, with 13 bases separating them. CDR3 DNA: TGTGCCAGCAGCTTGGTCCAGTTGGAAGGTGGGGCCAACGTCCTGACTTTC. Its translation is CASSLVQLEGGANVLTF.

This clone has a count of ten or more. The CDR3: CASSRPLAGGDNEQFF. CDR3 nucleotides: TGCGCCAGCAGCCGACCTCTAGCGGGGGGAGACAATGAGCAGTTCTTC. The rearrangement uses TRBV4-1 and TRBJ2-1, with 11 positions matching TRBD2. Trimming removed 4 bases from V and 5 bases from J; junction bases left unmatched: 7. The CDR3 sequence is 16 residues long. CDR1 MGHRA and CDR2 YSYEKL come from the germline V gene.

This clone occurred a few times. The chain recombines TRBV7-2 with TRBJ1-2; D is perhaps TRBD1 (6 bases). Germline V gives CDR1 SGHTA, CDR2 FQGNSA. The V and J ends lost 2 bases and 4 bases respectively, with 11 bases between them. The CDR3 consists of 14 residues. The CDR3 coding sequence is TGTGCCAGCAGCTTATTGGGGGCCGTCTATGGCTACACCTTC. Translated, it gives CASSLLGAVYGYTF.

This clone appeared a single time. This rearrangement joins TRBV19 to TRBJ2-7; D is uncertain. Germline V gene data show CDR1 as LNHDA and CDR2 as SQIVND (reference sequence). The CDR3 has 12 residues. Trimming cost V 6 bases and J 3 bases, with 9 bases left between them. As DNA, the CDR3 is TGTGCCAGTAGCCTGGGCAGCTACGAGCAGTACTTC. Its translation: CASSLGSYEQYF.

Only a few counts were recorded for this clone. V gene TRBV7-9 combines with J gene TRBJ1-3; D gene ambiguous. The germline V gene has CDR1 SEHNR and CDR2 FQNEAQ (reference sequence). The CDR3 runs 14 residues. V shed 7 bases and J shed 4 bases, with 14 bases lying between them. The CDR3 region is CASINARKGNTIYF. The CDR3 nucleotides are TGTGCCAGCATTAACGCGAGGAAAGGAAACACCATATATTTT.

The table lists this clone with a few counts. The chain couples TRBV9 to TRBJ2-7; 10 nucleotides align to TRBD1. After removal of 2 bases from V and 3 bases from J, the junction contained 2 bases not matched to a gene. This CDR3 has 14 amino acids. CDR1 and CDR2 (germline): SGDLS, YYNGEE. CDR3 loop: CASSVGTGDYEQYF. In DNA, the CDR3 is TGTGCCAGCAGCGTCGGGACAGGGGACTACGAGCAGTACTTC.

As DNA, the CDR3 is TGCGCCAGCAGGGCCTTTTCGGGCCCGGGAGGCTACACCTTC. It translates to CASRAFSGPGGYTF. This rearrangement joins TRBV10-2 to TRBJ1-2; no clear D. The CDR3 totals 14 residues. Germline values: CDR1 WSHSY, CDR2 SAAADI. V shed 6 bases and J shed 8 bases, with 19 bases lying between them.